This T cell receptor beta chain was identified during a study of OX40 agonist ivuxolimab in advanced cancers. Study-level background: Ivuxolimab, an agonistic anti-OX40 (CD134) antibody, was given to patients.

Autoimmune disease history or systemic immunosuppression excluded patients. This table comes from immunoSEQ multiplex PCR, and its TCRdb copy is limited to in-frame clones, with some not included. The sample has more than 65,000 clones; about 87% are singletons. This CDR3 has 14 amino acids. After removal of 3 bases from V and 7 bases from J, the junction contained 6 bases not matched to a gene. Germline V gives CDR1 LNHDA, CDR2 SQIVND (reference sequence). The receptor was derived from an adult with an advanced solid tumor such as melanoma, head and neck, liver or kidney cancer. The V gene is TRBV19, the J gene TRBJ2-1, with 7 bases matching TRBD2. The sequencing here drew on CD4+ or CD8+ T cells sorted from blood, taken in a trial of the OX40 agonist ivuxolimab. The CDR3 here is CASSIGLVMNEQFF. CDR3 DNA: TGTGCCAGTAGTATTGGACTAGTGATGAATGAGCAGTTCTTC.